This T cell receptor beta chain derives from a study of radiotherapy plus CTLA-4 blockade in lung cancer. The overall study: Of the patients, roughly 20% showed objective responses and about 30% attained disease control. Study-level findings and limits: Reportedly, early blood T cell clone dynamics best predicted response, with interferon-beta. Tumor-origin TCR clones grew in blood after radiotherapy plus ipilimumab.

The data were produced by immunoSEQ multiplex PCR, yet TCRdb's version contains in-frame clones alone and is incomplete. The data contain tens of thousands of clones, 70% to 90% of them singletons. CDR1 SGDLS and CDR2 YYNGEE come from the germline V gene. This CDR3 is 15 amino acids long. V was pared by 1 base and J by 3 bases, with 5 bases of the junction left unmatched. A remark on this clone: Its antigen remains unidentified.

Each patient with chemo-refractory metastatic non-small-cell lung cancer was treated with focal radiation plus CTLA-4 blockade using ipilimumab. The origin of this receptor is a human donor with non-small cell lung cancer whose response to radiotherapy plus ipilimumab could not be evaluated. This chain links TRBV9 with TRBJ2-7; TRBD2 matches 9 bases. Sequenced material: peripheral blood, taken from a patient treated with radiotherapy plus ipilimumab. In DNA, the CDR3 is TGTGCCAGCAGCGTATCTAGCGGGACTGTCTACGAGCAGTACTTC. This encodes CASSVSSGTVYEQYF.